The entry below gives a single T cell receptor beta chain sequence along with its context. The sample is drawn from a study of blood T cell repertoires in COVID-19. About the study: Material from acute and convalescent COVID-19 was sourced from the United States, Italy and Spain. PBMCs, B-cell-depleted T cells, or T cells provided the cDNA or gDNA that made up the material.

V was clipped by 1 base and J by 6 bases; unmatched bases: 2. The CDR3 sequence is 15 residues long. Per the germline V gene, CDR1 is LNHNV and CDR2 is YYDKDF (reference sequence). In the original analysis: By means of reference gene primer amplification, nucleated cell counts were estimated. The table came from immunoSEQ multiplex PCR; TCRdb's copy has only in-frame clones and leaves some out. V, J and clone size are taken as reported in that table, and D and trimming were inferred from the DNA itself. The top ten hold approximately 9.4% of the sample, which has around 180,000 clones, 70% to 85% seen once.

Material: peripheral blood. This TCR was sampled from a woman at least 80 years old with acute or convalescent COVID-19. The genes are TRBV15 and TRBJ2-2; 10 bases are a match to TRBD1. DNA for the CDR3: TGTGCCACCAGCAGAGGACAGGGGGCATCCGGGGAGCTGTTTTTT. Its translation is CATSRGQGASGELFF.